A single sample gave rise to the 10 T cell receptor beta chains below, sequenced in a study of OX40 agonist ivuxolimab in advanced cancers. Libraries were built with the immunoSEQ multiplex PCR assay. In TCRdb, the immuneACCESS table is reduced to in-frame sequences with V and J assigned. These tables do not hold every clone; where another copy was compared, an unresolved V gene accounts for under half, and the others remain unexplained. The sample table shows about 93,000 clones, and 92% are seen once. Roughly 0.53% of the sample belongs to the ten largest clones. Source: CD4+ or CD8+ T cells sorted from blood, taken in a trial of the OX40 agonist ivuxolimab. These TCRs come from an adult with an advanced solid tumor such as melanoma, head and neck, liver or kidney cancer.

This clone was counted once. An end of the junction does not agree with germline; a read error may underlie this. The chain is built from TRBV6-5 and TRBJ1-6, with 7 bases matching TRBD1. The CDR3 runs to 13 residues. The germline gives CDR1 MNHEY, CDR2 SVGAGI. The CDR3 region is CASSPSQGQVVFF. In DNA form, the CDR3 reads TGTGCCAGCAGCCCGAGCCAAGGACAGGTCGTATTCTTT.

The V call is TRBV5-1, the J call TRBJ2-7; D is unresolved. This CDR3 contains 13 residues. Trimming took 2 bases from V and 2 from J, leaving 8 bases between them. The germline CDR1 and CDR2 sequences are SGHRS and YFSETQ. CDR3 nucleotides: TGCGCCAGCAGCTTAACGGCCGCCTACGAGCAGTACTTC. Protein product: CASSLTAAYEQYF. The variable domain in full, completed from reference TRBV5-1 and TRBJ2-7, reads KAGVTQTPRYLIKTRGQQVTLSCSPISGHRSVSWYQQTPGQGLQFLFEYFSETQRNKGNFPGRFSGRQFSNSRSEMNVSTLELGDSALYLCASSLTAAYEQYFGPGTRLTVT.

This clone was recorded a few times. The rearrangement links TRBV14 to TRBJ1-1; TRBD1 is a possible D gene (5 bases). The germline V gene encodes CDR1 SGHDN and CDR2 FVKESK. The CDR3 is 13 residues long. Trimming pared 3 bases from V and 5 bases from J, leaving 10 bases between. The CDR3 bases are TGTGCCAGCAGCCAGCTGGGGGGGACTGAAGCTTTCTTT. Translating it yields CASSQLGGTEAFF.

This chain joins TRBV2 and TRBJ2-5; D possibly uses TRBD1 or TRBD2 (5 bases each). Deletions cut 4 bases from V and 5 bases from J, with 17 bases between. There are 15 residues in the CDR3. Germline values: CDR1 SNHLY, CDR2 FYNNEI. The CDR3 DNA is TGTGCCAGCAGTGGATTAGGGACGGTTTGGGAGACCCAGTACTTC. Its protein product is CASSGLGTVWETQYF.

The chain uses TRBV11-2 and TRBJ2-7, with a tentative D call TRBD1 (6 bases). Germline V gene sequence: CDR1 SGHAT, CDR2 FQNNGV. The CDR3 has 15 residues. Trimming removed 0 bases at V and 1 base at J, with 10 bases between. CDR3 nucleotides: TGTGCCAGCAGCTTAGAGCAGGGGTGGTCCTACGAGCAGTACTTC. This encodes CASSLEQGWSYEQYF.

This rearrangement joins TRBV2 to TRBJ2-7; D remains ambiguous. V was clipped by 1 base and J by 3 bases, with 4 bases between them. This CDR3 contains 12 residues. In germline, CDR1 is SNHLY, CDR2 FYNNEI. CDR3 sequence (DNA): TGTGCCAGCAGTGAAGACGGCTACGAGCAGTACTTC. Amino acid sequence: CASSEDGYEQYF.

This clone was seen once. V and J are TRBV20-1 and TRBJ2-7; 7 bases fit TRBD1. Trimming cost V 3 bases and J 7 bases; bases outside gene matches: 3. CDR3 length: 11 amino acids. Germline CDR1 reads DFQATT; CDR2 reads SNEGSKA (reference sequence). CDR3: CSARDRWEQYF. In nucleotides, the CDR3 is TGCAGTGCTAGGGACAGGTGGGAGCAGTACTTC.

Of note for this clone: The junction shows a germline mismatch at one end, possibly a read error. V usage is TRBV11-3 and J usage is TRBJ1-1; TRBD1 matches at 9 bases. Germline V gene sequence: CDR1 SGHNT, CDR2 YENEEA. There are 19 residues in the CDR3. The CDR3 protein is CASSPSYGFGTGRNTKAFF. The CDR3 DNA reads TGTGCCAGCAGCCCATCGTATGGTTTCGGGACAGGGAGGAACACTAAAGCTTTCTTT.

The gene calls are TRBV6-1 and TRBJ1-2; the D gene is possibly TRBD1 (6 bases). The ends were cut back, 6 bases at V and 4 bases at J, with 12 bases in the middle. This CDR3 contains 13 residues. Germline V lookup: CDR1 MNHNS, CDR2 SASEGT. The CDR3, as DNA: TGTGCCAGCAGAGAGACAGGACTCTATGGCTACACCTTC. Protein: CASRETGLYGYTF.

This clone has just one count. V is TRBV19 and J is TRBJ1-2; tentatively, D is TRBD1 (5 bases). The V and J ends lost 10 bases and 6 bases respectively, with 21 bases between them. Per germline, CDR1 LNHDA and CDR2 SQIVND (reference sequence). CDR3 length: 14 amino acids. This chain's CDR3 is CATTPTAGNNGYTF. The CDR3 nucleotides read TGTGCCACTACCCCCACCGCAGGGAACAATGGCTACACCTTC.